This T cell receptor beta chain emerged from a study of molecular identifiers for immune sequencing clone quantification. Whole-study results and caveats: Clone sizes could be underestimated for highly expanded clones when identical TCR molecules share a barcode.

Turning to this clonotype: Antigen specificity is unknown. Just one base apart from a much larger clone, this may be a read error.

TCRdb analysed the PCR reads with MiXCR anew, one entry per CDR3 protein. In the table there are about 510,000 distinct CDR3 sequences, about 22% of which are singletons. Sorted cells numbering about 19,000 to 1,000,000, with 10%, 30% or 50% RNA, yielded the naive CD8 libraries. Germline assignment: CDR1 MGHRA and CDR2 YSYEKL. This CDR3 spans 16 amino acids. With 0 bases removed from V and 4 bases from J, the gap between germline ends came to 16 bases. This TCR was sampled from a human donor in good health. Some libraries in this study had Jurkat cell RNA spiked in. This rearrangement joins TRBV4-1 to TRBJ2-7; D possibly corresponds to TRBD1 (6 bases). Sequencing was done on a sample of naive CD8+ T cells from blood, with Jurkat cell RNA spiked in. The subset: FACS-sorted CD8+CD4-CCR7+CD45RA+ naive T cells. The CDR3 is CASSQDKEQGCYEQYF. The CDR3 DNA sequence: TGCGCCAGCAGCCAAGATAAAGAACAGGGTTGTTACGAGCAGTACTTC.